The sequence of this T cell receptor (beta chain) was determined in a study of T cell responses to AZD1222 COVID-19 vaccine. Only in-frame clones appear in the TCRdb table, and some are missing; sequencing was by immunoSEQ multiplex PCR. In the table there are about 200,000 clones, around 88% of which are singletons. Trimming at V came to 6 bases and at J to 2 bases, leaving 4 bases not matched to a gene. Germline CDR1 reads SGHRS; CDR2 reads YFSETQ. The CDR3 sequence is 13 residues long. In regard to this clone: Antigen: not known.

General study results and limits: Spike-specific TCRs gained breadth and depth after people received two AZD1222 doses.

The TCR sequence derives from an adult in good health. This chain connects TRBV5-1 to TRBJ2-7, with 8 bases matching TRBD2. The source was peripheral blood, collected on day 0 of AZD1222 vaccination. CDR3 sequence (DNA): TGCGCCAGCAAAGCGGGGGCTCCCTACGAGCAGTACTTC. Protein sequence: CASKAGAPYEQYF.